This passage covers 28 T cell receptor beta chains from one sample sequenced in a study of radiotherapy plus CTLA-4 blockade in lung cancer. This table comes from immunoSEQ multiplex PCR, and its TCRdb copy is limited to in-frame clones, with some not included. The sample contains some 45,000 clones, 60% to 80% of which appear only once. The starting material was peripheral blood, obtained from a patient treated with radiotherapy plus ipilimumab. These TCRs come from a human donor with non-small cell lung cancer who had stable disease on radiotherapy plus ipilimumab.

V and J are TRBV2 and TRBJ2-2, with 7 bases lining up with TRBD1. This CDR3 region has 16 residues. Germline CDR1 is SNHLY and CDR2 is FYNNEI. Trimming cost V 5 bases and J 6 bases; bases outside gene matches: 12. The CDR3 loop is CASSKEGGRSPGELFF. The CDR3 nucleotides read TGTGCCAGCAGTAAGGAAGGGGGCCGGAGCCCCGGGGAGCTGTTTTTT.

The CDR3 nucleotides are TGCGCCAGCAGCCAAGAGGACAGGATCTATGGCTACACCTTC. This translates into CASSQEDRIYGYTF. This rearrangement joins TRBV4-1 to TRBJ1-2, with 7 bases matching TRBD1. With V trimmed by 0 bases and J by 4 bases, 2 bases remained unmatched. The CDR3 loop spans 14 amino acids. Germline V gene sequence: CDR1 MGHRA, CDR2 YSYEKL.

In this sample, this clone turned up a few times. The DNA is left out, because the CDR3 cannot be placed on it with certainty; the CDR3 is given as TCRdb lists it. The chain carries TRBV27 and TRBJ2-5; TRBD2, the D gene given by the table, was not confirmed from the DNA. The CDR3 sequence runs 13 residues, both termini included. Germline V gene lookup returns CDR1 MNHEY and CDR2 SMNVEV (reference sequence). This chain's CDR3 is CASSFGPGTRAYF.

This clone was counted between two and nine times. The CDR3 DNA reads TGTGCCAGCAGCCCGGACAGACCTACGGATGGCTACACCTTC. It is translated as CASSPDRPTDGYTF. The chain uses TRBV7-9 and TRBJ1-2; the D gene is possibly TRBD1 (6 bases). This CDR3 contains 14 residues. The V end was cut by 5 bases, the J end by 6 bases, with 16 bases between. CDR1 is SEHNR, CDR2 FQNEAQ, per germline (reference sequence).

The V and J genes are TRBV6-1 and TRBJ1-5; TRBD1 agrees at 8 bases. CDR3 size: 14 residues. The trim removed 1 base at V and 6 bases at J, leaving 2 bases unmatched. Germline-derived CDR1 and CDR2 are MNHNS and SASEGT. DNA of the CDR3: TGTGCCAGCAGTGAAGGACAGGGGAGTCAGCCCCAGCATTTT. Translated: CASSEGQGSQPQHF.

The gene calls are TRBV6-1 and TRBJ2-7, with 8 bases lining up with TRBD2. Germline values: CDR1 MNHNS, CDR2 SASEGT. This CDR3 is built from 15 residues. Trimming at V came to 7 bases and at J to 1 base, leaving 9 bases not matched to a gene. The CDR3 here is CASMRGASGSYEQYV. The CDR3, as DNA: TGTGCCAGCATGCGGGGGGCATCCGGATCCTACGAGCAGTACGTC.

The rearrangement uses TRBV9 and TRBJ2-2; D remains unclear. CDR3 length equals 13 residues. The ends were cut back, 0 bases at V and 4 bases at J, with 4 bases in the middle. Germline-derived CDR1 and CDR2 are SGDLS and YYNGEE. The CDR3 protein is CASSVGGTGELFF. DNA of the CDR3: TGTGCCAGCAGCGTAGGGGGCACCGGGGAGCTGTTTTTT.

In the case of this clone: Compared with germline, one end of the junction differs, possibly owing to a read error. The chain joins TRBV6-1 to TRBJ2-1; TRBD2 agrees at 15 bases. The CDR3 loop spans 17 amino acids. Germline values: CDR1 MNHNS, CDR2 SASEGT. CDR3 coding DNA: TGTGCCAGCAGTGACTGGACTAGCGGGGGGGTGAACAATAAGCAGTTCTTC. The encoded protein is CASSDWTSGGVNNKQFF.

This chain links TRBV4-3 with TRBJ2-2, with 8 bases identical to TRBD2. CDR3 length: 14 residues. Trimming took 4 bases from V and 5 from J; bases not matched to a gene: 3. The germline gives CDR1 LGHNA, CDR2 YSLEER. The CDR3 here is CASSRKRGTGELFF. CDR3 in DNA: TGCGCCAGCAGCCGGAAGCGGGGGACCGGGGAGCTGTTTTTT.

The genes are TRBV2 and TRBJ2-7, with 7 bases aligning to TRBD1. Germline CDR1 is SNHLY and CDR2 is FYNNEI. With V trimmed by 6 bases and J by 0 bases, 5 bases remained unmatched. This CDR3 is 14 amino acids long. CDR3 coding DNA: TGTGCCAGCAGACGGGACAGAAGCTCCTACGAGCAGTACTTC. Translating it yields CASRRDRSSYEQYF.

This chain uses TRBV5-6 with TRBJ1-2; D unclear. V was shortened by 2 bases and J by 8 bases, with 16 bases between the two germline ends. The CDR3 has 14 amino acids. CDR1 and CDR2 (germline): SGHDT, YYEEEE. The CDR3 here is CASSLGLSGRGYTF. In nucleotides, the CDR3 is TGTGCCAGCAGCTTAGGACTGTCGGGGAGAGGCTACACCTTC.

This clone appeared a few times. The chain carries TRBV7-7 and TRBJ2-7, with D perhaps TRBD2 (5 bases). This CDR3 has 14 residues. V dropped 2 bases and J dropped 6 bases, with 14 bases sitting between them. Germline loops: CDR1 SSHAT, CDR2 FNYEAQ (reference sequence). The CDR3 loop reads CASSLNSGLVEQYF. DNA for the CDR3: TGTGCCAGCAGCTTAAACTCCGGACTGGTCGAGCAGTACTTC. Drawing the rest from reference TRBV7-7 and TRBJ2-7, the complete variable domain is GAGVSQSPRYKVTKRGQDVTLRCDPISSHATLYWYQQALGQGPEFLTYFNYEAQPDKSGLPSDRFSAERPEGSISTLTIQRTEQRDSAMYRCASSLNSGLVEQYFGPGTRLTVT.

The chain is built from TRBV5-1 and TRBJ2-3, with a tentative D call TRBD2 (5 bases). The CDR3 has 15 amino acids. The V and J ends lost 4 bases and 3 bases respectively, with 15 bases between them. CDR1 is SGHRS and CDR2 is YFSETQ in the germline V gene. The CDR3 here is CASSDYSFGTDTQYF. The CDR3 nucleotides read TGCGCCAGCAGCGACTACTCCTTCGGGACAGATACGCAGTATTTT.

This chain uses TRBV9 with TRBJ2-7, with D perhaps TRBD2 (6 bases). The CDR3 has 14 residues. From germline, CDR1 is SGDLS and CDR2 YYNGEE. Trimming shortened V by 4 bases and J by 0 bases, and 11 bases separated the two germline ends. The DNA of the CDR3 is TGTGCCAGCAGCTTGGCGGGGATCTCCTACGAGCAGTACTTC. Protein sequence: CASSLAGISYEQYF. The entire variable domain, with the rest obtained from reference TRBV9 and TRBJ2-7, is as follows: DSGVTQTPKHLITATGQRVTLRCSPRSGDLSVYWYQQSLDQGLQFLIQYYNGEERAKGNILERFSAQQFPDLHSELNLSSLELGDSALYFCASSLAGISYEQYFGPGTRLTVT.

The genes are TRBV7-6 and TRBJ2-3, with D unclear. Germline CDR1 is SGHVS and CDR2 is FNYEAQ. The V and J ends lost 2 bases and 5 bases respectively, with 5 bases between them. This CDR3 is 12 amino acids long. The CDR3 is CASSLTGDTQYF. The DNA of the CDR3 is TGTGCCAGCAGCTTAACTGGAGATACGCAGTATTTT.

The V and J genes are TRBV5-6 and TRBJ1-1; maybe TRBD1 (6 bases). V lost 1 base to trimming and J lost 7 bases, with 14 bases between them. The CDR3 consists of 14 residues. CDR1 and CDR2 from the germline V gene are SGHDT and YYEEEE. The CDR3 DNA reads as TGTGCCAGCAGCTTGCAGGCGGGGGCAGGTGAAGCTTTCTTT. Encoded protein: CASSLQAGAGEAFF.

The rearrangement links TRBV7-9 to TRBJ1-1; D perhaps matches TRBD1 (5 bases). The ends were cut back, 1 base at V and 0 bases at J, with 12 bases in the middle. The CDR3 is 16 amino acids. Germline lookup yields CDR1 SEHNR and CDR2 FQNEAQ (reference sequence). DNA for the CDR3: TGTGCCAGCAGCTTAGACGGGGGAGTTATGAACACTGAAGCTTTCTTT. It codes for CASSLDGGVMNTEAFF.

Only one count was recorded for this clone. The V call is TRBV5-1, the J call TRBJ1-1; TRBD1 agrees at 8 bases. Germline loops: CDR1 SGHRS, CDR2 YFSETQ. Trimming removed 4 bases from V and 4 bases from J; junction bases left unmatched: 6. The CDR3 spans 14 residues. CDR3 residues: CASSLMTGATEAFF. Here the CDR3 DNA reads TGCGCCAGCAGCCTTATGACAGGGGCCACTGAAGCTTTCTTT.

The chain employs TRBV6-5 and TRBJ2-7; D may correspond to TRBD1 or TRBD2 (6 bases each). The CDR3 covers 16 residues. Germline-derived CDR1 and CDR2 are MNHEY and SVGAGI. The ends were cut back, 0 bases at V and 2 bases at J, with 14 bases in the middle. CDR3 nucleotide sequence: TGTGCCAGCAGTTACTCGGGACATTCTAGCGCCTACGAGCAGTACTTC. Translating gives CASSYSGHSSAYEQYF.

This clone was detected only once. CDR3 residues: CASSPPRVALANEQFF. In DNA form, the CDR3 reads TGTGCCAGCAGCCCCCCCAGGGTTGCGCTGGCCAATGAGCAGTTCTTC. The rearrangement uses TRBV9 and TRBJ2-1, with D possibly being TRBD1 (5 bases). Germline loops: CDR1 SGDLS, CDR2 YYNGEE. The CDR3 is made up of 16 amino acids. V dropped 4 bases and J dropped 6 bases, with 20 bases sitting between them. Based on the CDR3 plus reference TRBV9 and TRBJ2-1, the full variable domain is DSGVTQTPKHLITATGQRVTLRCSPRSGDLSVYWYQQSLDQGLQFLIQYYNGEERAKGNILERFSAQQFPDLHSELNLSSLELGDSALYFCASSPPRVALANEQFFGPGTRLTVL.

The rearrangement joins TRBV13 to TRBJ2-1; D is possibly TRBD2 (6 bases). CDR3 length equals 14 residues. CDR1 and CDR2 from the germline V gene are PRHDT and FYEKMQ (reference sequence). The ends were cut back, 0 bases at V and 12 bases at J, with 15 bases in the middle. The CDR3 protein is CASSLGLGGIGQFF. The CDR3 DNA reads TGTGCCAGCAGCTTAGGATTGGGCGGGATCGGGCAGTTCTTC.

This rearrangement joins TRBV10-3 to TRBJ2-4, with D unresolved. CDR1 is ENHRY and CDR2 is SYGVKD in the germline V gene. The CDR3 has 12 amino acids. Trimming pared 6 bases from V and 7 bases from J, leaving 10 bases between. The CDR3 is CAISPGENIQYF. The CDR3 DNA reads TGTGCCATCAGCCCCGGCGAGAACATTCAGTACTTC.

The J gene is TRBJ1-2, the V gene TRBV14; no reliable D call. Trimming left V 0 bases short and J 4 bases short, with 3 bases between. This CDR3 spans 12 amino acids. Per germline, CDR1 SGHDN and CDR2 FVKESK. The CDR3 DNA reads TGTGCCAGCAGCCAAGATAGCTATGGCTACACCTTC. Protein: CASSQDSYGYTF.

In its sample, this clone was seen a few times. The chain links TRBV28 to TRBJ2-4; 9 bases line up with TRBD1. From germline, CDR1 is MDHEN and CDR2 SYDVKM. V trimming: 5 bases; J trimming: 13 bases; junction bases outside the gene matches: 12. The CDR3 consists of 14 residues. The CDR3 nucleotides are TGTGCCAGCAGTCCGGGACAGGGTGATAGGGCCCAGTACTTC. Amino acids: CASSPGQGDRAQYF.

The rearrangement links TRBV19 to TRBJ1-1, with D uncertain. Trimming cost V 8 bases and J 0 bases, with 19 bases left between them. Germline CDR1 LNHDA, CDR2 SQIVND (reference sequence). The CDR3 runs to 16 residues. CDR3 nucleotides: TGTGCCAGTCAATCACCTGCCCTGACGGTGAACACTGAAGCTTTCTTT. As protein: CASQSPALTVNTEAFF.

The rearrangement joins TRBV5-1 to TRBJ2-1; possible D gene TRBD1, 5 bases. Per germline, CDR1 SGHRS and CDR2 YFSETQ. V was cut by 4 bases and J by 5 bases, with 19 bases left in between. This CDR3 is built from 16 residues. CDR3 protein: CASSGALPTGHNEQFF. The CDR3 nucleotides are TGCGCCAGCAGCGGGGCCTTACCCACCGGCCACAATGAGCAGTTCTTC.

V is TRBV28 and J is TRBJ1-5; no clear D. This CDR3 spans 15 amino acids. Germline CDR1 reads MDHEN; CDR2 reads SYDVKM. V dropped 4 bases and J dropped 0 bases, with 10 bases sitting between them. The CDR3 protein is CASSSPASSNQPQHF. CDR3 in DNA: TGTGCCAGCAGTTCCCCGGCCAGTAGCAATCAGCCCCAGCATTTT.

The CDR3 bases are TGTGCCAGTAGTGCACGGGACAGGGGAGGAGATGGCTACACCTTC. Protein product: CASSARDRGGDGYTF. The chain uses TRBV19 and TRBJ1-2; 10 bases are shared with TRBD1. In germline, CDR1 is LNHDA, CDR2 SQIVND (reference sequence). CDR3 length: 15 residues. Unmatched junction bases numbered 9, after V lost 5 bases and J lost 6 bases.